This T cell receptor (beta chain) was documented in a study of T cell responses to AZD1222 COVID-19 vaccine. Across the study: Second-dose intervals near 4 or 12 weeks were combined. General study results and limits: Donors, mostly white British, included more females; clonal diversity was possibly underestimated.

TCRdb's table, derived via immunoSEQ multiplex PCR, lists solely in-frame clones and lacks some. The table lists over 75,000 clones, over 75% of them singletons. About this clone: The antigen remains unidentified.

CDR1 LNHDA and CDR2 SQIVND come from the germline V gene (reference sequence). This CDR3 contains 18 residues. V lost 6 bases to trimming and J lost 1 base; unmatched junction nucleotides: 8. This TCR was recovered from an adult in good health. V and J are TRBV19 and TRBJ2-1; 14 positions agree with TRBD2. The source was peripheral blood, collected on day 0 of AZD1222 vaccination. The CDR3 DNA sequence: TGTGCCAGTAGGGCCGGAGGACTAGCGGGAGGATCCTACAATGAGCAGTTCTTC. This gives the protein CASRAGGLAGGSYNEQFF.